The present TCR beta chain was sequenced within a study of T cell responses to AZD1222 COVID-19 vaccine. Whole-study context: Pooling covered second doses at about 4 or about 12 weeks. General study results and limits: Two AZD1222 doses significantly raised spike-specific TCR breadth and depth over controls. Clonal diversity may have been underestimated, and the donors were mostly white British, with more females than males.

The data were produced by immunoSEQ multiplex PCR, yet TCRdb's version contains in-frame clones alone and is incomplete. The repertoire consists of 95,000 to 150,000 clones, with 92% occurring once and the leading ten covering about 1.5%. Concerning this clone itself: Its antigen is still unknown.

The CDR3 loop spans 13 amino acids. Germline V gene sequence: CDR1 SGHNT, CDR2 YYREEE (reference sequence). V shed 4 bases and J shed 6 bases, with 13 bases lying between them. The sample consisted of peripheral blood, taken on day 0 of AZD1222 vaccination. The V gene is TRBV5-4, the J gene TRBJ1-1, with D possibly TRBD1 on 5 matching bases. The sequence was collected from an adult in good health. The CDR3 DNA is TGTGCCAGCAGCACATCCCGGGACGCTGAAGCTTTCTTT. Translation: CASSTSRDAEAFF.